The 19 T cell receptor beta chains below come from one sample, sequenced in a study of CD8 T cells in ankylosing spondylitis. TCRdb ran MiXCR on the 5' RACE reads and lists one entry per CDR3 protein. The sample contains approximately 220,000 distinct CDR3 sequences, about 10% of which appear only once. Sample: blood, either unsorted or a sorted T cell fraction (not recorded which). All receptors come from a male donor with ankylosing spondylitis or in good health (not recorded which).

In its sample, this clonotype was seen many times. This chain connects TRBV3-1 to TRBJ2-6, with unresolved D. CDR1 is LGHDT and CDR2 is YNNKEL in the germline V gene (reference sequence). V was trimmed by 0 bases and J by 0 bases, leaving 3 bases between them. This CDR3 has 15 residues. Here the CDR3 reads CASSQELSGANVLTF. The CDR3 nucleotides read TGTGCCAGCAGCCAAGAACTCTCTGGGGCCAACGTCCTGACTTTC.

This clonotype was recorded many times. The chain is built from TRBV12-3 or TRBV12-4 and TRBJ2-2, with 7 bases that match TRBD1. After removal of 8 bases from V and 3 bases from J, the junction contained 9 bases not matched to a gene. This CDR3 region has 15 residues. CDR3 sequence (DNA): TGTGCCAGCGAACAGGGGATCGTGGACACCGGGGAGCTGTTTTTT. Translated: CASEQGIVDTGELFF.

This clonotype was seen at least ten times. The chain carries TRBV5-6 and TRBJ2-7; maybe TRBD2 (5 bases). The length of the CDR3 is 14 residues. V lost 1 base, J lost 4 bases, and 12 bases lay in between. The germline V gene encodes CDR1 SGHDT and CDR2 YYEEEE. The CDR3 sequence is CASSLPLGGYEQYF. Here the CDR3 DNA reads TGTGCCAGCAGCTTGCCCTTGGGCGGGTACGAGCAGTACTTC.

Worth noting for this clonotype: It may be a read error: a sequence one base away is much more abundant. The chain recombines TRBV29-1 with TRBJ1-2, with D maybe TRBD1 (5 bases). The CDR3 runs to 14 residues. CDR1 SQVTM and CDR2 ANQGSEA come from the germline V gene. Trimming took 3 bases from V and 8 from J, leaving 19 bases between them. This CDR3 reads CSVELSDRTQGYTF. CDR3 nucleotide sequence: TGCAGCGTTGAGCTTTCCGATAGGACACAGGGCTACACCTTC.

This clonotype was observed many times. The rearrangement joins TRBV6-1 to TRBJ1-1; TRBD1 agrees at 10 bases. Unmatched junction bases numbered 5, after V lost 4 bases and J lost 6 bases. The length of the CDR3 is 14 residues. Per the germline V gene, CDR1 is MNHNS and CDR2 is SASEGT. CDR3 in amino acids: CASSGRQGAPEAFF. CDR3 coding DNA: TGTGCCAGCAGTGGCCGACAGGGGGCACCTGAAGCTTTCTTT.

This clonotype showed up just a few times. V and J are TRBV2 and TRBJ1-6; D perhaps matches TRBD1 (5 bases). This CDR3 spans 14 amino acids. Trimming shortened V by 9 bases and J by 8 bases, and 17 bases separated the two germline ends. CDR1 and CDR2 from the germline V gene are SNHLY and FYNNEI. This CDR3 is CASLKAGRDSPLHF. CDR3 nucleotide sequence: TGTGCCAGTCTTAAGGCGGGCAGGGATTCACCCCTCCACTTT.

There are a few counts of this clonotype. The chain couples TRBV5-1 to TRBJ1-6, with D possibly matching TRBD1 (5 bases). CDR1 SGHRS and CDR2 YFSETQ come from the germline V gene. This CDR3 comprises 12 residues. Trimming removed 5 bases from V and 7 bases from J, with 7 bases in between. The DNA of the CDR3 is TGCGCCAGCAGGGACACCAATTCACCCCTCCACTTT. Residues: CASRDTNSPLHF.

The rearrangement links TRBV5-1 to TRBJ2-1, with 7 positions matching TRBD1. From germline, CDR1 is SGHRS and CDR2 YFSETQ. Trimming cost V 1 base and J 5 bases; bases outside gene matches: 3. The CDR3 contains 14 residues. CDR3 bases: TGCGCCAGCAGCTTGAACACAGGGGACAATGAGCAGTTCTTC. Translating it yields CASSLNTGDNEQFF.

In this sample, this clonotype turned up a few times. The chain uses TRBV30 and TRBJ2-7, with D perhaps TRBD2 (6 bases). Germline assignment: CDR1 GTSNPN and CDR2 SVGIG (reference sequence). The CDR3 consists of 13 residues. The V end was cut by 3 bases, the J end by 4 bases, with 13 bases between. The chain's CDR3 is CAWRARGLYEQYF. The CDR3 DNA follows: TGTGCCTGGAGGGCGAGGGGACTTTACGAGCAGTACTTC.

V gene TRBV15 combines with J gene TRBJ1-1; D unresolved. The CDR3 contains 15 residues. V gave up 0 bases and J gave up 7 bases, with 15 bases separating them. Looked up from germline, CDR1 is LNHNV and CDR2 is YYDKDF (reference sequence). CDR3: CATSRDDWGGDEAFF. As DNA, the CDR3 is TGTGCCACCAGCAGAGATGATTGGGGTGGTGATGAAGCTTTCTTT.

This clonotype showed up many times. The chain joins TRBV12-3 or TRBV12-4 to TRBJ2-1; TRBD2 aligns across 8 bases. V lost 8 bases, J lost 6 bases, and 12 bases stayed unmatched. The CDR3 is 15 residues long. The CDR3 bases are TGTGCCAGCTGCCCGGGGGGGCAATTTTTCAATGAGCAGTTCTTC. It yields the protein CASCPGGQFFNEQFF.

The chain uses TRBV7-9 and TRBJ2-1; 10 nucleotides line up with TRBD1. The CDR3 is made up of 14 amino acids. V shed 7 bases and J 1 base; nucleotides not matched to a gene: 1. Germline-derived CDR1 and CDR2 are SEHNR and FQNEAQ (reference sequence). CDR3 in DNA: TGTGCCAGCACGGGACAGGGGTCCTACAATGAGCAGTTCTTC. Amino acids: CASTGQGSYNEQFF.

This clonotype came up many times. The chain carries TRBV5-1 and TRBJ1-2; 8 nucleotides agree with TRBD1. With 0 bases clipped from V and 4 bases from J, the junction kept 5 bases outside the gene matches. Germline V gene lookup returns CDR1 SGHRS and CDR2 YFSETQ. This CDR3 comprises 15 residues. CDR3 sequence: CASSLDSGGFYGYTF. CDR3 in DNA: TGCGCCAGCAGCTTGGACTCAGGGGGCTTCTATGGCTACACCTTC.

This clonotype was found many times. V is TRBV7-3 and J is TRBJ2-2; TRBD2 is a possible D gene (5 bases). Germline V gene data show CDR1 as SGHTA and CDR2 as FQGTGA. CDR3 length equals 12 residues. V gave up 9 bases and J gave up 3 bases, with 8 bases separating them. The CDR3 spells CASEADTGELFF. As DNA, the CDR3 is TGTGCCAGTGAAGCGGACACCGGGGAGCTGTTTTTT.

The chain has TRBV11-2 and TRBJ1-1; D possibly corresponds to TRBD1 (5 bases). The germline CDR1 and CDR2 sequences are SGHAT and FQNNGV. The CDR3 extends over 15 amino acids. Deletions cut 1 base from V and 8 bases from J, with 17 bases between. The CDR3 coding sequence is TGTGCCAGCAGCTTAGTTAACAATTTTAGGGGAGAAGCTTTCTTT. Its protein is CASSLVNNFRGEAFF.

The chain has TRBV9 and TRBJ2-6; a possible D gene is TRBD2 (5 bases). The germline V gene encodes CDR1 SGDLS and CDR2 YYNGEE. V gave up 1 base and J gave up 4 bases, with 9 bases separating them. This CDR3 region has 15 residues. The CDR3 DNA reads TGTGCCAGCAGCGTACCATCGGGGGGGGCCAACGTCCTGACTTTC. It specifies CASSVPSGGANVLTF.

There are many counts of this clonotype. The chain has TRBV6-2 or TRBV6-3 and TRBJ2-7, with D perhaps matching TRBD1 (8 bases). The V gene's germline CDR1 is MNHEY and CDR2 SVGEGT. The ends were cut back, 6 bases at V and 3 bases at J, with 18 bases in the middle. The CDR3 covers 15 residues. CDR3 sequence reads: CASSRTAGQDYEQYF. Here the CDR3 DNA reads TGTGCCAGCAGCCGCACAGCGGGACAGGACTACGAGCAGTACTTC.

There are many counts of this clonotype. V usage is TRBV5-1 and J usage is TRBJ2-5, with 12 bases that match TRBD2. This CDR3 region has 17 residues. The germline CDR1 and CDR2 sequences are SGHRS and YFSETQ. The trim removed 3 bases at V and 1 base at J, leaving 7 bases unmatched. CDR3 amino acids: CASSWTPGLAGQETQYF. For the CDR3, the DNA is TGCGCCAGCAGCTGGACGCCGGGACTAGCGGGCCAAGAGACCCAGTACTTC.

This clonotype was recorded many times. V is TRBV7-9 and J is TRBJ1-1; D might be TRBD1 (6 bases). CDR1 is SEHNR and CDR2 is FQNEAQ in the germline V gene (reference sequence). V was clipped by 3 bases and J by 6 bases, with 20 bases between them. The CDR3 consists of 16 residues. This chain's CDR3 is CASSFLSGGAGSEAFF. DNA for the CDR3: TGTGCCAGCAGCTTCTTGTCCGGGGGCGCGGGGTCTGAAGCTTTCTTT.